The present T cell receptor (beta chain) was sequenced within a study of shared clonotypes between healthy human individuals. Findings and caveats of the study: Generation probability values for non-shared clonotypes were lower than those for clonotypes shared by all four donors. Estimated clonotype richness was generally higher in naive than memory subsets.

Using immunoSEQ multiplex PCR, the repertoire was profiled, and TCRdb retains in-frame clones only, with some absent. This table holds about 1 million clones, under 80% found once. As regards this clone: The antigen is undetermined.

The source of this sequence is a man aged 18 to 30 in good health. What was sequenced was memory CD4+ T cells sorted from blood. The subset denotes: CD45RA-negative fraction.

Here the CDR3 DNA reads TGCGCCAGCAGCCAAGATCCAACCGGGGACATAAGCAATCAGCCCCAGCATTTT. It is translated as CASSQDPTGDISNQPQHF. The chain couples TRBV4-1 to TRBJ1-5, with a tentative D call TRBD1 (6 bases). This CDR3 region has 18 residues. V was cut by 0 bases and J by 1 base, with 16 bases left in between. Looked up from germline, CDR1 is MGHRA and CDR2 is YSYEKL.